This T cell receptor beta chain was sequenced during a study of blood T cell repertoires in COVID-19. Study at large: In each case, the material was cDNA or gDNA derived from T cells, B-cell-depleted T cells, or PBMCs.

Original methodology: Amplification of reference gene primers provided the estimated nucleated cell counts. Data came from immunoSEQ multiplex PCR; TCRdb stores just in-frame clones and leaves some out. Clone size and V and J calls were adopted from that table, with D and trimming inferred from the DNA. The data contain about 140,000 clones, approximately 90% of them singletons. Trimming removed 0 bases from V and 11 bases from J, with 16 bases in between. Germline lookup yields CDR1 MNHEY and CDR2 SVGAGI. This CDR3 has 14 residues. Sequenced sample: peripheral blood. The sequence was obtained from a woman aged 55-75 years with active COVID-19. This sequence joins TRBV6-5 and TRBJ1-1, with a possible D match to TRBD1 (6 bases). Written as DNA, the CDR3 is TGTGCCAGCAGTTACTCCCGTGGGACCCAGGGGGCTTTCTTT. Translated: CASSYSRGTQGAFF.